Described below is a single TCR beta chain sequence and its context. Its antigen is still unknown. There are 16 residues in the CDR3. Germline CDR1 is SGHRS and CDR2 is YFSETQ. Trimming pared 4 bases from V and 2 bases from J, leaving 16 bases between. This sample was taken from a study of long-term antiretroviral therapy in people with HIV. Overall study findings and caveats: On ART adherence, viral resistance or therapy changes, no data were available.

Every participant with HIV received treatment in the United States. Cryopreserved PBMC numbered roughly 1-10 million per sample before DNA extraction. At the survey level, the v3.0 immunoSEQ assay was run. Measured with immunoSEQ multiplex PCR; TCRdb has only the in-frame clones, and not every one. The sample comprises about 24,000 clones, 65% to 90% of which are singletons, and roughly 2.3% rests with the top ten. The sequences come from unsorted PBMCs, collected 3 years after starting antiretroviral therapy. The V call is TRBV5-1, the J call TRBJ1-3; TRBD1 might be the D (5 bases). This TCR came from a man between 45 and 60 years old with HIV. The CDR3: CASSVPEQGPGNTIYF. The CDR3 nucleotides are TGCGCCAGCAGCGTACCGGAGCAGGGACCTGGAAACACCATATATTTT.